This passage covers 29 T cell receptor beta chains from one sample sequenced in a study of T cells in Graves' hyperthyroidism and ophthalmopathy. The TCR beta CDR3 regions underwent amplification using RNA transcripts as the source. TCR CDR3 underwent first-round RT-PCR with the HTBI primer set. A single record per CDR3 protein comes from TCRdb applying MiXCR to the multiplex PCR reads. The sample includes fewer than 450,000 distinct CDR3 sequences, about a sixth of them seen just once. Sequenced input: blood. The receptors derive from a woman in her twenties or thirties with Graves' hyperthyroidism that later progressed to Graves' ophthalmopathy.

This clonotype was recorded many times. The J gene is TRBJ1-2, the V gene TRBV28; no firm D call. This CDR3 is built from 12 residues. Trimming shortened V by 3 bases and J by 4 bases, and 6 bases separated the two germline ends. Germline V gives CDR1 MDHEN, CDR2 SYDVKM. The CDR3 DNA reads as TGTGCCAGCAGTTTGGTAGGCTATGGCTACACCTTC. It codes for CASSLVGYGYTF.

This clonotype was seen many times. The genes are TRBV12-3 or TRBV12-4 and TRBJ2-5; TRBD2 matches 8 bases. V shed 6 bases and J 6 bases; nucleotides not matched to a gene: 9. The CDR3 is 14 amino acids. In nucleotides, the CDR3 is TGTGCCAGCAGCACGCGGGGGGCCGGAAAGACCCAGTACTTC. Protein product: CASSTRGAGKTQYF.

This clonotype showed up many times. The rearrangement joins TRBV28 to TRBJ2-7, with D possibly TRBD1 on 6 matching bases. The CDR3 sequence is 14 residues long. Trimming took 6 bases from V and 1 from J, leaving 13 bases between them. CDR1 is MDHEN and CDR2 is SYDVKM in the germline V gene. DNA for the CDR3: TGTGCCAGCAGGTCACAGGGAAAGTCCTACGAGCAGTACTTC. Its translation: CASRSQGKSYEQYF.

This clonotype was counted at least ten times. The chain recombines TRBV2 with TRBJ2-7, with D maybe TRBD1 (6 bases). Germline lookup yields CDR1 SNHLY and CDR2 FYNNEI. Between the trimmed V and J ends, which lost 7 bases and 4 bases, there was a span of 11 bases. CDR3 length: 12 amino acids. The CDR3 here is CASTDRSYEQYF. In nucleotides, the CDR3 is TGTGCCAGCACTGACAGGTCATACGAGCAGTACTTC. Based on the CDR3 plus reference TRBV2 and TRBJ2-7, the full variable domain is EPEVTQTPSHQVTQMGQEVILRCVPISNHLYFYWYRQILGQKVEFLVSFYNNEISEKSEIFDDQFSVERPDGSNFTLKIRSTKLEDSAMYFCASTDRSYEQYFGPGTRLTVT.

Remarks on this clonotype: This clone may be a read error of a much larger clone one base away. The chain uses TRBV7-9 and TRBJ2-2; D is ambiguous. Germline V gives CDR1 SEHNR, CDR2 FQNEAQ (reference sequence). The V gene lost 2 bases and the J gene lost 4 bases, with 8 bases spanning the gap. The CDR3 covers 14 residues. The CDR3 sequence is CASSLSGSTGELFF. In nucleotides, the CDR3 is TGTGCCAGCAGCTTATCGGGCTCCACCGGGGAGCTGTTTTTT.

On this clonotype itself: A clone one base away is much larger, so this may be a read error. J is TRBJ2-7 and V is TRBV27, with 7 bases matching TRBD2. Germline CDR1 reads MNHEY; CDR2 reads SMNVEV (reference sequence). V gave up 0 bases and J gave up 0 bases; unmatched junction bases: 8. The CDR3 contains 17 residues. The CDR3 DNA sequence: TGTGCCAGCAGTTTATCGGGCAGCGGGATTAGCTCCTACGAGCAGTACTTC. The encoded protein is CASSLSGSGISSYEQYF.

This clonotype was observed at least ten times. This chain uses TRBV28 with TRBJ2-5, with 7 nucleotides matching TRBD1. V trimming: 4 bases; J trimming: 2 bases; junction bases outside the gene matches: 10. The CDR3 contains 16 residues. The germline V gene encodes CDR1 MDHEN and CDR2 SYDVKM. The DNA for the CDR3 is TGTGCCAGCAGTTCCCTAGAGACAGGGTCTCAAGAGACCCAGTACTTC. Translated, it gives CASSSLETGSQETQYF.

This clonotype occurred a few times. The chain couples TRBV25-1 to TRBJ2-1, with D unresolved. The CDR3 totals 15 residues. Between the trimmed V and J ends, which lost 8 bases and 6 bases, there was a span of 20 bases. Germline CDR1 reads MGHDK; CDR2 reads SYGVNS. CDR3 sequence: CASSLKLPSGNEQFF. The DNA of the CDR3 is TGTGCCAGCTCACTCAAGTTACCTTCCGGCAATGAGCAGTTCTTC.

This clonotype was observed a single time. V and J are TRBV28 and TRBJ2-7; no clear D. Germline V gene sequence: CDR1 MDHEN, CDR2 SYDVKM. V was cut by 4 bases and J by 0 bases, with 13 bases left in between. The CDR3 is 15 amino acids. In DNA, the CDR3 is TGTGCCAGCAGTTACATCCTAACCAACTCCTACGAGCAGTACTTC. Its translation: CASSYILTNSYEQYF. Together with reference TRBV28 and TRBJ2-7, the CDR3 gives the full variable domain: DVKVTQSSRYLVKRTGEKVFLECVQDMDHENMFWYRQDPGLGLRLIYFSYDVKMKEKGDIPEGYSVSREKKERFSLILESASTNQTSMYLCASSYILTNSYEQYFGPGTRLTVT.

This clonotype was recorded many times. The V and J genes are TRBV12-3 or TRBV12-4 and TRBJ2-7, with TRBD2 matching over 7 bases. The CDR3 is 15 residues long. V shed 5 bases and J 1 base; nucleotides not matched to a gene: 8. CDR3: CASSRSGHVSYEQYF. The CDR3 nucleotides read TGTGCCAGCAGTCGTAGCGGGCACGTATCCTACGAGCAGTACTTC.

This chain joins TRBV20-1 and TRBJ2-3, with TRBD1 as a possible D gene (7 bases). Trimming shortened V by 0 bases and J by 6 bases, and 16 bases separated the two germline ends. This CDR3 contains 15 residues. Germline CDR1 is DFQATT and CDR2 is SNEGSKA (reference sequence). CDR3 coding DNA: TGCAGTGCTAGAGATAACTACCCAGGGGGGGATACGCAGTATTTT. Its translation: CSARDNYPGGDTQYF.

This sequence joins TRBV19 and TRBJ2-1, with unresolved D. V dropped 6 bases and J dropped 7 bases, with 10 bases sitting between them. The CDR3 spans 12 residues. Germline assignment: CDR1 LNHDA and CDR2 SQIVND (reference sequence). CDR3 bases: TGTGCCAGTAGGGACCAGGAAAATGAGCAGTTCTTC. Translation gives CASRDQENEQFF.

Turning to this clonotype: It may be a read error: a sequence one base away is much more abundant. This chain joins TRBV20-1 and TRBJ2-1; 9 bases agree with TRBD2. CDR3 length: 13 amino acids. Germline V gene data show CDR1 as DFQATT and CDR2 as SNEGSKA (reference sequence). Trimming took 6 bases from V and 7 from J; bases not matched to a gene: 7. This chain's CDR3 is CSAMRGGRNEQFF. CDR3 nucleotides: TGCAGTGCGATGCGGGGGGGGAGGAATGAGCAGTTCTTC.

This clonotype was picked up many times. The rearrangement joins TRBV2 to TRBJ1-1; 9 bases fit TRBD1. With 5 bases clipped from V and 1 base from J, the junction kept 8 bases outside the gene matches. The CDR3 totals 16 residues. Germline-derived CDR1 and CDR2 are SNHLY and FYNNEI. CDR3 bases: TGTGCCAGCAGTCTCACAGGGGGCGGAAGGAACACTGAAGCTTTCTTT. Translated, it gives CASSLTGGGRNTEAFF.

This clonotype has a count of ten or more. V and J are TRBV11-2 and TRBJ2-1; TRBD2 matches at 10 bases. The germline V gene has CDR1 SGHAT and CDR2 FQNNGV. Germline trimming cut 4 bases from V and 3 bases from J; bases unmatched to any gene: 9. The CDR3 spans 17 residues. The CDR3 nucleotides read TGTGCCAGCAGCTCGGCCCCTCTAGCGGGGGTCTACAATGAGCAGTTCTTC. Translated, it gives CASSSAPLAGVYNEQFF.

This clonotype was found many times. The chain is built from TRBV12-3 or TRBV12-4 and TRBJ1-5; maybe TRBD1 (6 bases). V was trimmed by 10 bases and J by 1 base, leaving 14 bases between them. The CDR3 covers 14 residues. The CDR3 bases are TGTGCCACAGCTGGGGGCAGGAGCAATCAGCCCCAGCATTTT. As protein: CATAGGRSNQPQHF.

The table lists this clonotype with many counts. V and J are TRBV10-3 and TRBJ2-7; 7 bases are shared with TRBD2. CDR1 is ENHRY and CDR2 is SYGVKD in the germline V gene. V shed 10 bases and J 3 bases; nucleotides not matched to a gene: 12. This CDR3 has 14 residues. CDR3 bases: TGTGCCAGTACACCCGGGACTACAAACTACGAGCAGTACTTC. This sequence encodes CASTPGTTNYEQYF.

This clonotype was seen at least ten times. The chain couples TRBV29-1 to TRBJ2-5; unclear D gene. Germline V gene lookup returns CDR1 SQVTM and CDR2 ANQGSEA. V gave up 5 bases and J gave up 4 bases, with 14 bases separating them. This CDR3 has 13 residues. CDR3 in amino acids: CSVKRQVGETQYF. The CDR3 region has the DNA TGCAGCGTTAAGAGGCAGGTGGGAGAGACCCAGTACTTC.

This clonotype has ten or more counts. The V call is TRBV19, the J call TRBJ2-5; D gene uncertain. The CDR3 totals 13 residues. Trimming left V 4 bases short and J 2 bases short, with 8 bases between. Germline V gene lookup returns CDR1 LNHDA and CDR2 SQIVND (reference sequence). The CDR3 coding sequence is TGTGCCAGTAGTAGCACACTGCAAGAGACCCAGTACTTC. This sequence encodes CASSSTLQETQYF.

Comments on this clonotype: A much larger clone sits a single nucleotide away, making a read error possible. This chain links TRBV29-1 with TRBJ2-3, with no clear D. The J call may be incorrect, as the DNA end agrees better with TRBJ1-5. There are 15 residues in the CDR3. Per the germline V gene, CDR1 is SQVTM and CDR2 is ANQGSEA. The CDR3 sequence is CSARKLRTITDTQHF. Here the CDR3 DNA reads TGCAGCGCCCGTAAACTAAGGACCATCACAGATACGCAGCATTTT.

Ten or more counts support this clonotype. The CDR3 DNA sequence: TGTGCCAGCAGCTTAGCCGTCTACGGCCAAAGAGAGGCAGATACGCAGTATTTT. It codes for CASSLAVYGQREADTQYF. The chain employs TRBV11-2 and TRBJ2-3, with no clear D. Trimming cost V 1 base and J 4 bases, with 21 bases left between them. The CDR3 is 18 amino acids. The germline CDR1 and CDR2 sequences are SGHAT and FQNNGV.

This clonotype was recorded many times. The chain carries TRBV12-3 or TRBV12-4 and TRBJ1-4; D perhaps matches TRBD1 (6 bases). The CDR3 has 14 residues. V lost 3 bases and J 7 bases, leaving 12 bases between the germline ends. DNA for the CDR3: TGTGCCAGCAGTTTCGGACAGAACCTTGAAAAACTGTTTTTT. It yields the protein CASSFGQNLEKLFF.

This clonotype was counted at least ten times. The chain combines TRBV6-1 with TRBJ2-7, with TRBD2 matching 10 bases. The germline CDR1 and CDR2 sequences are MNHNS and SASEGT. V lost 7 bases to trimming and J lost 0 bases; unmatched junction nucleotides: 3. The CDR3 is 14 amino acids. CDR3 in amino acids: CASTRLAGSYEQYF. CDR3 nucleotide sequence: TGTGCCAGCACCCGACTAGCGGGCTCCTACGAGCAGTACTTC.

This clonotype was seen many times. The V and J genes are TRBV6-5 and TRBJ1-1; 9 bases agree with TRBD1. Germline trimming cut 0 bases from V and 4 bases from J; bases unmatched to any gene: 18. Germline lookup yields CDR1 MNHEY and CDR2 SVGAGI. The CDR3 has 20 amino acids. CDR3 region: CASSYSIPIGQGSSGTEAFF. The CDR3 coding sequence is TGTGCCAGCAGTTACTCGATCCCCATCGGACAGGGGAGCTCCGGCACTGAAGCTTTCTTT.

In its sample, this clonotype was seen many times. V gene TRBV29-1 combines with J gene TRBJ1-1; D not certain. The germline V gene has CDR1 SQVTM and CDR2 ANQGSEA. Deletions cut 5 bases from V and 5 bases from J, with 6 bases between. This CDR3 spans 10 amino acids. The CDR3 DNA follows: TGCAGCGTTTTCGGGACTGAAGCTTTCTTT. Its protein product is CSVFGTEAFF.

This clonotype appeared a few times. The chain links TRBV7-9 to TRBJ2-2; D gene unclear. V lost 5 bases and J lost 3, with 10 bases in between. This CDR3 contains 14 residues. Germline V lookup: CDR1 SEHNR, CDR2 FQNEAQ (reference sequence). CDR3 bases: TGTGCCAGCAGCCAAAGTGGGCACACCGGGGAGCTGTTTTTT. Translating it yields CASSQSGHTGELFF.

V is TRBV6-1 and J is TRBJ2-2; D remains unclear. The CDR3 has 13 amino acids. Germline V gives CDR1 MNHNS, CDR2 SASEGT. Trimming left V 6 bases short and J 3 bases short, with 8 bases between. CDR3 loop: CASRMRYTGELFF. The CDR3 nucleotides are TGTGCCAGCAGGATGAGATACACCGGGGAGCTGTTTTTT.

This clonotype was counted ten times or more. The chain combines TRBV7-9 with TRBJ2-3; 7 positions match TRBD2. V dropped 5 bases and J dropped 2; count of bases not matched to a gene: 10. This CDR3 has 16 amino acids. CDR1 and CDR2 (germline): SEHNR, FQNEAQ (reference sequence). CDR3 nucleotides: TGTGCCAGCAGCCCCTCTTCGGGAGGCCCCACAGATACGCAGTATTTT. The encoded protein is CASSPSSGGPTDTQYF. The full variable domain, with the rest looked up from reference TRBV7-9 and TRBJ2-3, is DTGVSQNPRHKITKRGQNVTFRCDPISEHNRLYWYRQTLGQGPEFLTYFQNEAQLEKSRLLSDRFSAERPKGSFSTLEIQRTEQGDSAMYLCASSPSSGGPTDTQYFGPGTRLTVL.

This clonotype occurred many times. The chain joins TRBV2 to TRBJ1-2; D remains unclear. Germline-derived CDR1 and CDR2 are SNHLY and FYNNEI. Trimming removed 5 bases at V and 4 bases at J, with 14 bases between. This CDR3 comprises 14 residues. The CDR3, as DNA: TGTGCCAGCAGTCTCGAGCAAGGTAGCTATGGCTACACCTTC. Translated, it gives CASSLEQGSYGYTF.